One sample yielded the 12 T cell receptor beta chains listed below, sequenced in a study of T cell responses to AZD1222 COVID-19 vaccine. Here immunoSEQ multiplex PCR was the method, and the copy in TCRdb shows in-frame clones only, minus some. In the table there are about 150,000 clones, more than 85% of which are singletons. Sequenced material: peripheral blood, taken on day 0 of AZD1222 vaccination. These receptors came from an adult in good health.

This chain connects TRBV19 to TRBJ1-5; possible D gene TRBD1, 5 bases. V was cut by 6 bases and J by 1 base, with 13 bases left in between. The CDR3 is made up of 15 amino acids. CDR1 and CDR2 (germline): LNHDA, SQIVND (reference sequence). Here the CDR3 DNA reads TGTGCCAGTAGGCGGCGACGGGGGAGCAATCAGCCCCAGCATTTT. It codes for CASRRRRGSNQPQHF.

In its sample, this clone was seen once. The chain carries TRBV10-3 and TRBJ1-2; tentative D call: TRBD1 (5 bases). The CDR3 sequence is 12 residues long. Deletions cut 11 bases from V and 8 bases from J, with 18 bases between. CDR1 ENHRY and CDR2 SYGVKD come from the germline V gene. The CDR3 DNA reads TGTGCCTTACACCGGCCGGGACGGGGCTACACCTTC. It encodes CALHRPGRGYTF.

This rearrangement joins TRBV4-3 to TRBJ2-3; D might be TRBD2 (6 bases). CDR3 size: 17 residues. V lost 1 base, J lost 1 base, and 15 bases lay in between. The V gene's germline CDR1 is LGHNA and CDR2 YSLEER. The CDR3 DNA follows: TGCGCCAGCAGCCAAGGCCTACGGGCTAGCGGCACAGATACGCAGTATTTT. This gives the protein CASSQGLRASGTDTQYF.

V usage is TRBV5-1 and J usage is TRBJ2-2; possibly TRBD1 for D (5 bases). Germline CDR1 is SGHRS and CDR2 is YFSETQ. The V and J ends lost 2 bases and 10 bases respectively, with 12 bases between them. The CDR3 sequence is 13 residues long. This CDR3 reads CASSFGLGQELFF. The CDR3 bases are TGCGCCAGCAGCTTCGGTTTGGGGCAGGAGCTGTTTTTT.

The V and J genes are TRBV5-1 and TRBJ2-2; D is perhaps TRBD1 (6 bases). V lost 1 base, J lost 2 bases, and 15 bases lay in between. The V gene's germline CDR1 is SGHRS and CDR2 YFSETQ. This CDR3 has 17 amino acids. In DNA form, the CDR3 reads TGCGCCAGCAGCTTGTGGGCCGGGACAAGTAACACCGGGGAGCTGTTTTTT. This encodes CASSLWAGTSNTGELFF. The full variable domain, its missing parts supplied by reference TRBV5-1 and TRBJ2-2, is KAGVTQTPRYLIKTRGQQVTLSCSPISGHRSVSWYQQTPGQGLQFLFEYFSETQRNKGNFPGRFSGRQFSNSRSEMNVSTLELGDSALYLCASSLWAGTSNTGELFFGEGSRLTVL.

The chain has TRBV21-1 and TRBJ2-4; the table names TRBD1, a call not compared with the DNA. TRBV21-1 is deemed a pseudogene. This CDR3 region has 21 residues. This chain's CDR3 is CASSKFHPGHLTPLAKNIQYF. Here the CDR3 DNA reads TGTGCCAGCAGCAAATTCCACCCGGGACATCTTACACCCTTAGCCAAAAACATTCAGTACTTC.

V usage is TRBV4-2 and J usage is TRBJ2-1, with D hard to call. Trimming left V 3 bases short and J 9 bases short, with 9 bases between. The CDR3 extends over 12 amino acids. In germline, CDR1 is LGHNA, CDR2 YNFKEQ. The CDR3 spells CASSQENIEQFF. Here the CDR3 DNA reads TGTGCCAGCAGCCAGGAAAACATTGAGCAGTTCTTC.

V is TRBV4-3 and J is TRBJ2-7, with 9 bases that match TRBD1. CDR1 is LGHNA, CDR2 YSLEER, per germline. V lost 2 bases and J lost 1; bases outside the gene matches: 6. The CDR3 length is 16 residues. This CDR3 is CASSQSRGQGSYEQYF. The CDR3 DNA reads TGCGCCAGCAGCCAAAGCCGTGGACAGGGGTCCTACGAGCAGTACTTC.

The chain has TRBV5-5 and TRBJ1-6; 9 bases are a match to TRBD1. Looked up from germline, CDR1 is SGHKS and CDR2 is YYEKEE (reference sequence). With V trimmed by 2 bases and J by 6 bases, 6 bases remained unmatched. The CDR3 covers 16 residues. This CDR3 is CASSFNLDRGNSPLHF. CDR3 nucleotides: TGTGCCAGCAGCTTTAACCTGGACAGGGGTAATTCACCCCTCCACTTT.

The J gene is TRBJ2-1, the V gene TRBV14; weak D call: TRBD2 (6 bases). The CDR3 loop spans 14 amino acids. The germline V gene has CDR1 SGHDN and CDR2 FVKESK. V shed 4 bases and J shed 7 bases, with 14 bases lying between them. CDR3 nucleotides: TGTGCCAGCAGCCCCTGGGCGGGAAGGAATGAGCAGTTCTTC. It specifies CASSPWAGRNEQFF.

V is TRBV6-5 and J is TRBJ1-1; tentative D call: TRBD1 (5 bases). Trimming left V 2 bases short and J 1 base short, with 14 bases between. This CDR3 contains 16 residues. The germline V gene encodes CDR1 MNHEY and CDR2 SVGAGI. CDR3: CASSYGAQRPNTEAFF. CDR3 coding DNA: TGTGCCAGCAGTTACGGGGCTCAAAGGCCGAACACTGAAGCTTTCTTT.

Written as DNA, the CDR3 is TGTGCCAGCAGTGACTCTGCGGGGGGTCAGCCCCAGCATTTT. It yields the protein CASSDSAGGQPQHF. V usage is TRBV6-4 and J usage is TRBJ1-5; possible D gene TRBD1, 5 bases. Germline CDR1 MRHNA, CDR2 SNTAGT. CDR3 length: 14 residues. Trimming cost V 0 bases and J 6 bases, with 9 bases left between them.